The 14 T cell receptor beta chains presented below share a single source sample, sequenced in a study of post-analysis software for immune sequencing data. Incorporated into the TCR beta cDNA libraries were unique molecular identifiers, which served to reduce PCR and sequencing biases. TCRdb redid the calling of the PCR reads with MiXCR, one entry per CDR3 protein. The sample comprises about 160,000 distinct CDR3 sequences, approximately 35% of which are singletons, and roughly 28% rests with the top ten. The sample was blood, taken after autologous hematopoietic stem cell transplantation. Every receptor here comes from a girl aged 5 to 17 with multiple sclerosis.

The sample holds a few counts of this clonotype. The V gene is TRBV28, the J gene TRBJ1-2; possible D gene TRBD1, 6 bases. From germline, CDR1 is MDHEN and CDR2 SYDVKM. CDR3 length: 14 residues. V lost 5 bases to trimming and J lost 2 bases, with 12 bases between them. CDR3 sequence reads: CASSTYTGNYGYTF. CDR3 nucleotides: TGTGCCAGCAGTACCTACACAGGGAACTATGGCTACACCTTC.

This clonotype was counted only a few times. This chain connects TRBV2 to TRBJ1-2, with TRBD1 matching 8 bases. CDR1 and CDR2 from the germline V gene are SNHLY and FYNNEI. Trimming removed 9 bases from V and 6 bases from J; junction bases left unmatched: 6. CDR3 size: 12 residues. Here the CDR3 DNA reads TGTGCCAGAGGTGGACAGGGCCATGGCTACACCTTC. Protein: CARGGQGHGYTF.

The chain joins TRBV6-1 to TRBJ1-2; a weak D match, TRBD1 (5 bases). Germline assignment: CDR1 MNHNS and CDR2 SASEGT. Trimming took 7 bases from V and 4 from J, leaving 16 bases between them. The CDR3 loop spans 14 amino acids. The CDR3 region is CASKDQGFSYGYTF. CDR3 nucleotides: TGTGCCAGCAAGGACCAGGGCTTTAGCTATGGCTACACCTTC.

There are many counts of this clonotype. J is TRBJ2-3 and V is TRBV10-3; TRBD2 matches at 8 bases. CDR3 size: 14 residues. Germline CDR1 reads ENHRY; CDR2 reads SYGVKD. J lost 3 bases, V lost 7 bases, and 6 bases had no gene match. CDR3 DNA: TGTGCCATCACCTCGGGACTAGGAACAGATACGCAGTATTTT. Amino acid sequence: CAITSGLGTDTQYF.

The CDR3 DNA follows: TGTGCCGGGGCCCCGGGGGGCCAGAACACTGAAGCTTTCTTT. This gives the protein CAGAPGGQNTEAFF. J is TRBJ1-1 and V is TRBV6-1, with D maybe TRBD1 (6 bases). CDR1 and CDR2 (germline): MNHNS, SASEGT. V lost 11 bases to trimming and J lost 1 base, with 17 bases between them. CDR3 length: 14 residues.

V gene TRBV7-2 combines with J gene TRBJ1-4; 9 positions match TRBD1. CDR1 is SGHTA and CDR2 is FQGNSA in the germline V gene. The length of the CDR3 is 15 residues. With V trimmed by 5 bases and J by 2 bases, 3 bases remained unmatched. DNA of the CDR3: TGTGCCAGCAGCACCGGACAGGGGACTAATGAAAAACTGTTTTTT. This codes for CASSTGQGTNEKLFF.

This clonotype was seen only a few times. The rearrangement links TRBV5-1 to TRBJ2-6, with unresolved D. The CDR3 has 14 residues. CDR1 and CDR2 (germline): SGHRS, YFSETQ. V was pared by 2 bases and J by 1 base, with 4 bases between. As DNA, the CDR3 is TGCGCCAGCAGCTTTTCTTCTGGGGCCAACGTCCTGACTTTC. Translated: CASSFSSGANVLTF.

V usage is TRBV27 and J usage is TRBJ2-2, with no clear D. Germline V lookup: CDR1 MNHEY, CDR2 SMNVEV (reference sequence). There are 13 residues in the CDR3. V was clipped by 6 bases and J by 2 bases, with 7 bases between them. CDR3 nucleotide sequence: TGTGCCAGCAGACCGTACAACACCGGGGAGCTGTTTTTT. Encoded protein: CASRPYNTGELFF.

This clonotype was counted between two and nine times. The chain is built from TRBV7-2 and TRBJ2-7; TRBD1 or TRBD2 may be the D gene (5 bases each). V lost 1 base, J lost 2 bases, and 15 bases lay in between. This CDR3 region has 16 residues. CDR1 and CDR2 from the germline V gene are SGHTA and FQGNSA. The CDR3 nucleotides are TGTGCCAGCAGCTTAGGTGGGGACGGAGTAGCCTACGAGCAGTACTTC. It codes for CASSLGGDGVAYEQYF.

J is TRBJ2-7 and V is TRBV7-9; D not certain. Trimming removed 5 bases from V and 1 base from J, with 9 bases in between. The length of the CDR3 is 13 residues. The germline V gene has CDR1 SEHNR and CDR2 FQNEAQ (reference sequence). The CDR3 loop is CASSEQQSYEQYF. The DNA of the CDR3 is TGTGCCAGCAGCGAACAACAGTCCTACGAGCAGTACTTC.

This clonotype was counted a few times. This chain joins TRBV4-2 and TRBJ2-7; D not certain. Per germline, CDR1 LGHNA and CDR2 YNFKEQ. CDR3 length: 15 residues. V lost 0 bases to trimming and J lost 2 bases, with 11 bases between them. The CDR3 nucleotides read TGTGCCAGCAGCCAAGAAGAGAGTTCGGCCTACGAGCAGTACTTC. Amino acid sequence: CASSQEESSAYEQYF.

The genes are TRBV7-2 and TRBJ2-5; 9 bases map to TRBD2. CDR3 length equals 16 residues. Per the germline V gene, CDR1 is SGHTA and CDR2 is FQGNSA. Trimming at V came to 5 bases and at J to 0 bases, leaving 7 bases not matched to a gene. The CDR3 DNA is TGTGCCAGCAGCCAAGTCGCGGGAGGGTACCAAGAGACCCAGTACTTC. Protein sequence: CASSQVAGGYQETQYF. Full variable domain (missing parts from reference TRBV7-2 and TRBJ2-5): GAGVSQSPSNKVTEKGKDVELRCDPISGHTALYWYRQSLGQGLEFLIYFQGNSAPDKSGLPSDRFSAERTGGSVSTLTIQRTQQEDSAVYLCASSQVAGGYQETQYFGPGTRLLVL.

This chain uses TRBV27 with TRBJ2-7, with D perhaps matching TRBD1 or TRBD2 (5 bases each). V gave up 6 bases and J gave up 5 bases, with 14 bases separating them. CDR1 is MNHEY, CDR2 SMNVEV, per germline (reference sequence). The CDR3 runs 13 residues. Here the CDR3 DNA reads TGTGCCAGCAGAACGGCAGGGACCCACGAGCAGTACTTC. Translated: CASRTAGTHEQYF.

This clonotype occurred a few times. This chain joins TRBV29-1 and TRBJ1-2; tentatively, D is TRBD1 (5 bases). V dropped 3 bases and J dropped 4 bases, with 18 bases sitting between them. The length of the CDR3 is 15 residues. Germline V gives CDR1 SQVTM, CDR2 ANQGSEA. DNA of the CDR3: TGCAGCGTTGAGAGCCTGGACACCTCTGGCTATGGCTACACCTTC. Protein: CSVESLDTSGYGYTF.